This T cell receptor beta chain appears in the sequencing data of a study of cytomegalovirus exposure and HLA in healthy donors. Study-level results: TCR beta sequences reportedly predicted most subjects' HLA-A and HLA-B alleles accurately.

Vbeta (60) and Jbeta (13) primers were used in the PCR. Repertoires were generated with immunoSEQ multiplex PCR, while TCRdb's copy carries only in-frame clones and drops some. The table lists roughly 190,000 clones, around 80% of them singletons. A remark on this clone: What it binds is unknown.

CDR1 and CDR2 (germline): MNHNS, SASEGT. V dropped 2 bases and J dropped 5; count of bases not matched to a gene: 6. This CDR3 is built from 15 residues. What was sequenced was PBMCs. The chain uses TRBV6-1 and TRBJ1-2, with 9 bases aligning to TRBD1. The clonotype was recovered from a man aged 18 to 35 in good health and CMV-seronegative. Here the CDR3 DNA reads TGTGCCAGCAGTGAATGGGACAGGGCAAGATATGGCTACACCTTC. It specifies CASSEWDRARYGYTF.